The 16 T cell receptor beta chains in this list originate from one sample, sequenced in a study of blood T cell repertoires in COVID-19. TCRdb keeps only in-frame clones here, not all; method: immunoSEQ multiplex PCR. The sample records 230,000 or so clones, more than 75% being singletons. Sequencing input: PBMCs or T cells enriched from blood (not recorded which). The receptor set was obtained from a woman in her forties or fifties who had been exposed to COVID-19.

In its sample, this clone was seen once. The J gene is TRBJ1-1, the V gene TRBV6-5, with a weak D call TRBD1 (5 bases). Germline V lookup: CDR1 MNHEY, CDR2 SVGAGI. The CDR3 has 15 amino acids. V shed 2 bases and J shed 5 bases, with 15 bases lying between them. Written as DNA, the CDR3 is TGTGCCAGCAGTTACAGGGCAGGGTGGGGAACTGAAGCTTTCTTT. This sequence encodes CASSYRAGWGTEAFF.

This rearrangement joins TRBV10-2 to TRBJ1-2; 8 nucleotides agree with TRBD1. The length of the CDR3 is 15 residues. The junction had 10 bases not matched to a gene; V was cut back by 6 bases and J by 4 bases. CDR1 is WSHSY, CDR2 SAAADI, per germline. The CDR3 spells CASRKTGENLYGYTF. The CDR3, as DNA: TGCGCCAGCAGGAAGACAGGGGAAAATCTCTATGGCTACACCTTC.

The chain recombines TRBV28 with TRBJ2-7, with TRBD1 identical over 7 bases. The CDR3 extends over 17 amino acids. V was clipped by 3 bases and J by 1 base; unmatched bases: 12. The germline CDR1 and CDR2 sequences are MDHEN and SYDVKM. CDR3 sequence (DNA): TGTGCCAGCAGTTTCGACTTGACAGGGCGAAAGTCCTACGAGCAGTACTTC. Translating gives CASSFDLTGRKSYEQYF.

The chain recombines TRBV7-8 with TRBJ1-4, with 8 bases that match TRBD1. Unmatched junction bases numbered 9, after V lost 5 bases and J lost 4 bases. The CDR3 length is 16 residues. The germline V gene has CDR1 SGHVS and CDR2 FQNEAQ. CDR3 in amino acids: CASSPRRQGNNEKLFF. The CDR3, as DNA: TGTGCCAGCAGCCCACGAAGACAGGGGAATAATGAAAAACTGTTTTTT.

The chain combines TRBV27 with TRBJ1-1; D may be TRBD1 (6 bases). There are 15 residues in the CDR3. CDR1 and CDR2 from the germline V gene are MNHEY and SMNVEV (reference sequence). Deletions cut 7 bases from V and 7 bases from J, with 22 bases between. DNA of the CDR3: TGTGCCAGCATCCCCCACACAGGGACGCACGGTGAAGCTTTCTTT. Translation: CASIPHTGTHGEAFF.

The gene calls are TRBV6-1 and TRBJ2-5; 10 bases line up with TRBD2. J gave up 7 bases and V 0 bases, and 8 bases lay outside the gene matches. The CDR3 is made up of 16 amino acids. CDR1 is MNHNS, CDR2 SASEGT, per germline. The CDR3 sequence is CASSEAVAGGQGTQYF. The CDR3, as DNA: TGTGCCAGCAGTGAAGCGGTAGCGGGGGGCCAGGGGACCCAGTACTTC.

This clone was detected only once. The chain uses TRBV18 and TRBJ1-3; TRBD1 agrees at 12 bases. Germline assignment: CDR1 KGHSH and CDR2 LQKENI. The CDR3 extends over 19 amino acids. V lost 1 base and J lost 0; bases outside the gene matches: 7. CDR3 nucleotides: TGTGCCAGCTCACCACTGGGACAGGGGGCCCGCTACTCTGGAAACACCATATATTTT. Translating it yields CASSPLGQGARYSGNTIYF.

The chain has TRBV18 and TRBJ2-1, with 7 bases that match TRBD2. Germline CDR1 and CDR2: KGHSH and LQKENI. V gave up 2 bases and J gave up 8 bases; unmatched junction bases: 9. The CDR3 totals 15 residues. The CDR3 region has the DNA TGTGCCAGCTCACCATACCTGGCCGCGGGGGATGAGCAGTTCTTC. Amino acid sequence: CASSPYLAAGDEQFF.

The chain has TRBV13 and TRBJ1-5; D possibly corresponds to TRBD1 (6 bases). V lost 3 bases and J 5 bases, leaving 8 bases between the germline ends. The CDR3 is 13 amino acids. In germline, CDR1 is PRHDT, CDR2 FYEKMQ (reference sequence). The CDR3 coding sequence is TGTGCCAGCAGCTTCCAGGGGTATCAGCCCCAGCATTTT. The encoded protein is CASSFQGYQPQHF.

This chain joins TRBV10-3 and TRBJ2-1; perhaps TRBD2 as D (6 bases). Trimming took off 6 bases at V and 13 bases at J, with 19 bases between the two ends. The germline CDR1 and CDR2 sequences are ENHRY and SYGVKD. The CDR3 runs to 13 residues. The CDR3 loop reads CAISDYRRVPQFF. Written as DNA, the CDR3 is TGTGCCATCAGCGACTACAGGAGGGTCCCTCAGTTCTTC.

The rearrangement uses TRBV4-2 and TRBJ2-5, with unresolved D. Trimming removed 0 bases at V and 4 bases at J, with 3 bases between. Germline V gives CDR1 LGHNA, CDR2 YNFKEQ. The CDR3 has 12 residues. CDR3 protein: CASSQDIETQYF. CDR3 bases: TGTGCCAGCAGCCAAGATATAGAGACCCAGTACTTC.

The CDR3 protein is CASSRGLLETQYF. CDR3 coding DNA: TGTGCCAGCAGCCGGGGACTTTTGGAGACCCAGTACTTC. This chain links TRBV12-3 or TRBV12-4 with TRBJ2-5; maybe TRBD2 (6 bases). Trimming stripped 6 bases from V and 5 bases from J, with 13 bases between. The CDR3 loop spans 13 amino acids.

This chain connects TRBV2 to TRBJ2-6; D unresolved. V lost 7 bases and J 0 bases, leaving 10 bases between the germline ends. The CDR3 contains 15 residues. In germline, CDR1 is SNHLY, CDR2 FYNNEI. The CDR3 region is CASKPLLSGANVLTF. DNA of the CDR3: TGTGCCAGCAAGCCTTTACTCTCTGGGGCCAACGTCCTGACTTTC.

The genes are TRBV10-3 and TRBJ1-1; TRBD1 might be the D (5 bases). This CDR3 contains 14 residues. Trimming took 4 bases from V and 7 from J, leaving 16 bases between them. The germline V gene encodes CDR1 ENHRY and CDR2 SYGVKD. CDR3 loop: CAISGGVTQGEAFF. CDR3 DNA sequence: TGTGCCATCAGTGGGGGCGTGACCCAGGGTGAAGCTTTCTTT.

The rearrangement links TRBV19 to TRBJ1-2, with 7 bases fitting TRBD1. CDR3 length: 15 residues. V lost 3 bases to trimming and J lost 3 bases; unmatched junction nucleotides: 7. The germline gives CDR1 LNHDA, CDR2 SQIVND (reference sequence). CDR3 nucleotides: TGTGCCAGTAGTATGACCCAGGGGGGCTACTATGGCTACACCTTC. It encodes CASSMTQGGYYGYTF.

The chain carries TRBV4-1 and TRBJ1-2; 7 bases fit TRBD1. The V gene end was trimmed by 0 bases and the J gene end by 5 bases; junction bases not matched to a gene: 15. This CDR3 is 18 amino acids long. Germline CDR1 and CDR2: MGHRA and YSYEKL. In nucleotides, the CDR3 is TGCGCCAGCAGCCAAGACCCCCGACAGGGCCTTATTTTTTATGGCTACACCTTC. Translation gives CASSQDPRQGLIFYGYTF.